This entry concerns a single T cell receptor (beta chain). The sample belongs to a study of blood T cell repertoires in COVID-19. CDR1 is SGHAT, CDR2 FQNNGV, per germline. The CDR3 is 14 residues long. V shed 1 base and J shed 4 bases, with 5 bases lying between them. In the source study's methods: Reference gene primer amplification gave nucleated cell count estimates. Some clones are missing from TCRdb's copy, which holds only in-frame ones; the method was immunoSEQ multiplex PCR. V and J calls plus clone size are reproduced from that table; the DNA served to infer D and trimming. In the table there are 200,000 to 250,000 clones, under 85% of which are singletons.

V is TRBV11-2 and J is TRBJ2-6; D unresolved. The TCR sequence derives from a woman aged 25 to 39 with COVID-19, enrolled during active disease. Material: peripheral blood. The chain's CDR3 is CASSLVGGANVLTF. CDR3 DNA sequence: TGTGCCAGCAGCTTAGTGGGCGGGGCCAACGTCCTGACTTTC.